This passage covers 29 T cell receptor beta chains from one sample sequenced in a study of PD-L1 blockade in urothelial cancer. Sequenced by immunoSEQ multiplex PCR; TCRdb stores in-frame clones only, minus some. The repertoire holds about 45,000 clones, with 85% to 90% as singletons. The source material was PBMCs, sampled around atezolizumab (anti-PD-L1) treatment. The source is a woman aged 55-70 years with urothelial cancer.

The chain recombines TRBV28 with TRBJ1-2; the match to TRBD1 covers 9 bases. The V gene end was trimmed by 3 bases and the J gene end by 4 bases; junction bases not matched to a gene: 6. The germline V gene encodes CDR1 MDHEN and CDR2 SYDVKM. This CDR3 contains 15 residues. CDR3: CASSLDRGQAYGYTF. The CDR3 nucleotides read TGTGCCAGCAGTTTGGACAGGGGACAAGCCTATGGCTACACCTTC.

This rearrangement joins TRBV7-9 to TRBJ2-7, with 11 nucleotides matching TRBD2. Germline-derived CDR1 and CDR2 are SEHNR and FQNEAQ (reference sequence). The J segment lost 6 bases and the V segment lost 8 bases, leaving 9 bases of the junction unmatched. The CDR3 loop spans 14 amino acids. The CDR3 DNA reads as TGTGCCAGCCGCCCCGGGCTAGCGGGAGGCGAGCAGTACTTC. Encoded protein: CASRPGLAGGEQYF.

The rearrangement joins TRBV6-5 to TRBJ1-2; D might be TRBD1 (5 bases). The CDR3 consists of 16 residues. The germline V and J ends were trimmed by 3 bases and 1 base, with 15 bases remaining between them. Per germline, CDR1 MNHEY and CDR2 SVGAGI. This CDR3 reads CASSYYPGRYNYGYTF. CDR3 nucleotide sequence: TGTGCCAGCAGTTATTACCCAGGGAGGTATAACTATGGCTACACCTTC.

The chain joins TRBV7-2 to TRBJ1-3; 9 bases agree with TRBD1. CDR3 length: 19 residues. Germline CDR1 is SGHTA and CDR2 is FQGNSA. The ends lost 4 bases at V and 5 bases at J; junction bases unmatched: 18. CDR3 loop: CASSSRGLSGTGNRNTIYF. The CDR3 coding sequence is TGTGCCAGCAGCTCCCGGGGGTTATCCGGGACAGGGAATAGAAACACCATATATTTT.

This chain links TRBV27 with TRBJ2-5; D might be TRBD1 (6 bases). Trimming shortened V by 4 bases and J by 1 base, and 10 bases separated the two germline ends. The CDR3 runs to 14 residues. From germline, CDR1 is MNHEY and CDR2 SMNVEV (reference sequence). The CDR3 sequence is CASSSLDSQETQYF. The CDR3 DNA reads TGTGCCAGCAGTTCCTTGGACAGCCAAGAGACCCAGTACTTC.

The chain combines TRBV5-1 with TRBJ1-5, with TRBD1 as a possible D gene (6 bases). This CDR3 has 14 amino acids. Between the trimmed V and J ends, which lost 4 bases and 2 bases, there was a span of 10 bases. In germline, CDR1 is SGHRS, CDR2 YFSETQ. Here the CDR3 reads CASSPAGGNQPQHF. CDR3 nucleotide sequence: TGCGCCAGCAGCCCTGCAGGGGGCAATCAGCCCCAGCATTTT.

CDR3 region: CASSPLWTGGEAFF. DNA for the CDR3: TGTGCCAGCTCACCATTATGGACAGGGGGTGAAGCTTTCTTT. The rearrangement links TRBV18 to TRBJ1-1; 10 nucleotides align to TRBD1. The CDR3 consists of 14 residues. After removal of 2 bases from V and 7 bases from J, the junction contained 4 bases not matched to a gene. CDR1 and CDR2 (germline): KGHSH, LQKENI.

The chain carries TRBV7-6 and TRBJ2-5, with 7 nucleotides matching TRBD1. Germline lookup yields CDR1 SGHVS and CDR2 FNYEAQ. This CDR3 has 18 amino acids. J gave up 5 bases and V 2 bases, and 17 bases lay outside the gene matches. The CDR3 DNA reads as TGTGCCAGCAGCTTAAATCCCCCGACAGGGCTCAAAGGGGAGACCCAGTACTTC. Its translation: CASSLNPPTGLKGETQYF.

J is TRBJ1-6 and V is TRBV19; no clear D. Per germline, CDR1 LNHDA and CDR2 SQIVND (reference sequence). The V end lost 7 bases, the J end lost 0 bases, and 10 bases lay between the germline ends. CDR3 length: 15 residues. Written as DNA, the CDR3 is TGTGCCAGTAAACTGACATACTCCTATAATTCACCCCTCCACTTT. Translating it yields CASKLTYSYNSPLHF.

J is TRBJ2-2 and V is TRBV5-6, with 7 positions matching TRBD1. Germline values: CDR1 SGHDT, CDR2 YYEEEE. The CDR3 runs 17 residues. V was pared by 0 bases and J by 4 bases, with 9 bases of the junction left unmatched. In DNA, the CDR3 is TGTGCCAGCAGCTTGGACAGGGGCCCAGAGGGCACCGGGGAGCTGTTTTTT. Translating it yields CASSLDRGPEGTGELFF.

The chain carries TRBV10-3 and TRBJ2-5; possible D gene TRBD2, 5 bases. V lost 0 bases, J lost 4 bases, and 15 bases lay in between. The CDR3 loop spans 16 amino acids. Germline V gene sequence: CDR1 ENHRY, CDR2 SYGVKD. The CDR3 loop reads CAISESQASRAETQYF. The CDR3 DNA sequence: TGTGCCATCAGTGAGTCGCAGGCCTCGAGGGCAGAGACCCAGTACTTC.

The table lists this clone with a count of one. The gene calls are TRBV10-3 and TRBJ2-7, with D hard to call. CDR1 and CDR2 from the germline V gene are ENHRY and SYGVKD. The CDR3 is 12 amino acids. V shed 0 bases and J shed 13 bases, with 13 bases lying between them. As DNA, the CDR3 is TGTGCCATCAGTGAGTCCGGGTCCTACTGTTACTTC. As protein: CAISESGSYCYF.

J is TRBJ1-3 and V is TRBV6-6; D gene uncertain. The germline V gene encodes CDR1 MNHNY and CDR2 SVGAGI (reference sequence). CDR3 length: 11 residues. Trimming left V 6 bases short and J 2 bases short, with 2 bases between. DNA for the CDR3: TGTGCCAGCAGCGCTGGAAACACCATATATTTT. Protein: CASSAGNTIYF.

The genes are TRBV19 and TRBJ2-7; 7 positions agree with TRBD2. CDR1 is LNHDA, CDR2 SQIVND, per germline (reference sequence). This CDR3 region has 15 residues. V gave up 6 bases and J gave up 2 bases; unmatched junction bases: 10. CDR3 nucleotide sequence: TGTGCCAGTAGCCCCCGGGACTATCATACCTACGAGCAGTACTTC. Encoded protein: CASSPRDYHTYEQYF. The full variable domain, completed using reference TRBV19 and TRBJ2-7, is DGGITQSPKYLFRKEGQNVTLSCEQNLNHDAMYWYRQDPGQGLRLIYYSQIVNDFQKGDIAEGYSVSREKKESFPLTVTSAQKNPTAFYLCASSPRDYHTYEQYFGPGTRLTVT.

The chain combines TRBV28 with TRBJ1-1, with TRBD1 matching 12 bases. Germline CDR1 and CDR2: MDHEN and SYDVKM. The CDR3 length is 17 residues. V dropped 2 bases and J dropped 4; count of bases not matched to a gene: 8. For the CDR3, the DNA is TGTGCCAGCAGTTTACTGGGACAGGGGGCAGGAGGCACTGAAGCTTTCTTT. This translates into CASSLLGQGAGGTEAFF.

This sequence joins TRBV5-4 and TRBJ1-5, with TRBD1 matching 7 bases. The J segment lost 3 bases and the V segment lost 3 bases, leaving 3 bases of the junction unmatched. Per the germline V gene, CDR1 is SGHNT and CDR2 is YYREEE (reference sequence). The CDR3 runs to 14 residues. The CDR3 nucleotides are TGTGCCAGCAGCTCCGGGACAGACAATCAGCCCCAGCATTTT. Protein: CASSSGTDNQPQHF. Together with reference TRBV5-4 and TRBJ1-5, the CDR3 gives the full variable domain: ETGVTQSPTHLIKTRGQQVTLRCSSQSGHNTVSWYQQALGQGPQFIFQYYREEENGRGNFPPRFSGLQFPNYSSELNVNALELDDSALYLCASSSGTDNQPQHFGDGTRLSIL.

The rearrangement joins TRBV5-4 to TRBJ1-4; D uncertain. Deletions cut 3 bases from V and 8 bases from J, with 17 bases between. Germline V lookup: CDR1 SGHNT, CDR2 YYREEE (reference sequence). This CDR3 has 15 amino acids. CDR3 in DNA: TGTGCCAGCAGCTCGACATTGGGCCCGGTAGAAAAACTGTTTTTT. Its translation is CASSSTLGPVEKLFF.

V usage is TRBV5-4 and J usage is TRBJ2-2; tentatively, D is TRBD1 (5 bases). Germline CDR1 and CDR2: SGHNT and YYREEE (reference sequence). CDR3 length: 15 residues. V gave up 2 bases and J gave up 2 bases, with 10 bases separating them. CDR3 amino acids: CASSFRQKNTGELFF. The CDR3 DNA follows: TGTGCCAGCAGCTTTCGACAGAAAAACACCGGGGAGCTGTTTTTT.

The gene calls are TRBV5-1 and TRBJ2-1; D perhaps matches TRBD2 (5 bases). V was pared by 4 bases and J by 8 bases, with 13 bases between. The CDR3 is made up of 13 amino acids. CDR1 SGHRS and CDR2 YFSETQ come from the germline V gene. This CDR3 reads CASSTGLRDEQFF. In DNA, the CDR3 is TGCGCCAGCAGCACCGGGTTGAGGGATGAGCAGTTCTTC. The variable domain in full, with the rest retrieved from reference TRBV5-1 and TRBJ2-1, is KAGVTQTPRYLIKTRGQQVTLSCSPISGHRSVSWYQQTPGQGLQFLFEYFSETQRNKGNFPGRFSGRQFSNSRSEMNVSTLELGDSALYLCASSTGLRDEQFFGPGTRLTVL.

This rearrangement joins TRBV25-1 to TRBJ2-3, with a possible D match to TRBD1 (5 bases). The ends were cut back, 2 bases at V and 3 bases at J, with 15 bases in the middle. The CDR3 spans 16 residues. Germline CDR1 MGHDK, CDR2 SYGVNS. For the CDR3, the DNA is TGTGCCAGCAGTGAAGAAGGGGCAGGGTGGACAGATACGCAGTATTTT. Its translation is CASSEEGAGWTDTQYF.

The CDR3 DNA reads TGTGCCAGCAGCTACGGGACAGATGAAGCTTTCTTT. Translated, it gives CASSYGTDEAFF. V usage is TRBV7-9 and J usage is TRBJ1-1; 7 nucleotides match TRBD1. V was clipped by 4 bases and J by 7 bases; unmatched bases: 3. Per the germline V gene, CDR1 is SEHNR and CDR2 is FQNEAQ (reference sequence). There are 12 residues in the CDR3.

V usage is TRBV6-1 and J usage is TRBJ1-5; D possibly corresponds to TRBD1 (6 bases). There are 15 residues in the CDR3. Per the germline V gene, CDR1 is MNHNS and CDR2 is SASEGT. V lost 6 bases and J lost 4, with 16 bases in between. The CDR3 sequence is CASRRQEAVNQPQHF. The CDR3 DNA follows: TGTGCCAGCAGACGACAGGAAGCTGTAAATCAGCCCCAGCATTTT.

The chain links TRBV5-1 to TRBJ2-5, with TRBD2 identical over 12 bases. With V trimmed by 4 bases and J by 4 bases, 8 bases remained unmatched. CDR1 is SGHRS, CDR2 YFSETQ, per germline. The CDR3 has 16 residues. CDR3 loop: CASSLRTSGTRETQYF. DNA of the CDR3: TGCGCCAGCAGCCTAAGGACTAGCGGGACGCGAGAGACCCAGTACTTC.

This clone appeared a few times. The J gene is TRBJ2-7, the V gene TRBV19, with 8 bases aligning to TRBD2. CDR1 LNHDA and CDR2 SQIVND come from the germline V gene (reference sequence). The CDR3 runs 15 residues. Trimming took 6 bases from V and 3 from J; bases not matched to a gene: 10. This chain's CDR3 is CASRRAGAVVYEQYF. CDR3 bases: TGTGCCAGTAGGCGAGCGGGAGCAGTCGTCTACGAGCAGTACTTC.

This chain uses TRBV7-9 with TRBJ2-1, with TRBD1 matching over 7 bases. This CDR3 has 14 residues. With V trimmed by 5 bases and J by 4 bases, 5 bases remained unmatched. Germline CDR1 SEHNR, CDR2 FQNEAQ (reference sequence). CDR3 DNA: TGTGCCAGCAGCCCTGACAGGGTTTACAATGAGCAGTTCTTC. It specifies CASSPDRVYNEQFF.

This clone has a handful of counts. V gene TRBV4-2 combines with J gene TRBJ1-1; the D is unclear. Trimming stripped 4 bases from V and 3 bases from J, with 21 bases between. Germline CDR1 is LGHNA and CDR2 is YNFKEQ. The CDR3 runs to 17 residues. The CDR3 loop is CASSPGPGKIEDTEAFF. CDR3 bases: TGTGCCAGCAGCCCCGGGCCGGGGAAGATAGAGGACACTGAAGCTTTCTTT.

This clone was seen a single time. The chain carries TRBV5-6 and TRBJ2-3; 9 nucleotides agree with TRBD2. Unmatched junction bases numbered 12, after V lost 4 bases and J lost 6 bases. There are 16 residues in the CDR3. The germline V gene has CDR1 SGHDT and CDR2 YYEEEE. CDR3: CASSRPAGGLGDTQYF. The CDR3 DNA is TGTGCCAGCAGCCGACCCGCGGGGGGGCTTGGGGATACGCAGTATTTT. Drawing the rest from reference TRBV5-6 and TRBJ2-3, the complete variable domain is DAGVTQSPTHLIKTRGQQVTLRCSPKSGHDTVSWYQQALGQGPQFIFQYYEEEERQRGNFPDRFSGHQFPNYSSELNVNALLLGDSALYLCASSRPAGGLGDTQYFGPGTRLTVL.

The J gene is TRBJ1-5, the V gene TRBV2; D is perhaps TRBD1 (6 bases). Trimming left V 7 bases short and J 3 bases short, with 10 bases between. The CDR3 consists of 13 residues. Germline values: CDR1 SNHLY, CDR2 FYNNEI. The DNA for the CDR3 is TGTGCCAGCACTAGGGACAACAATCAGCCCCAGCATTTT. Encoded protein: CASTRDNNQPQHF.

The gene calls are TRBV7-8 and TRBJ2-1, with a weak D call TRBD1 (5 bases). Per the germline V gene, CDR1 is SGHVS and CDR2 is FQNEAQ. This CDR3 comprises 14 residues. Trimming removed 4 bases from V and 4 bases from J, with 11 bases in between. CDR3 sequence: CASSYSQEYNEQFF. The CDR3, as DNA: TGTGCCAGCAGCTATTCACAGGAGTACAATGAGCAGTTCTTC.